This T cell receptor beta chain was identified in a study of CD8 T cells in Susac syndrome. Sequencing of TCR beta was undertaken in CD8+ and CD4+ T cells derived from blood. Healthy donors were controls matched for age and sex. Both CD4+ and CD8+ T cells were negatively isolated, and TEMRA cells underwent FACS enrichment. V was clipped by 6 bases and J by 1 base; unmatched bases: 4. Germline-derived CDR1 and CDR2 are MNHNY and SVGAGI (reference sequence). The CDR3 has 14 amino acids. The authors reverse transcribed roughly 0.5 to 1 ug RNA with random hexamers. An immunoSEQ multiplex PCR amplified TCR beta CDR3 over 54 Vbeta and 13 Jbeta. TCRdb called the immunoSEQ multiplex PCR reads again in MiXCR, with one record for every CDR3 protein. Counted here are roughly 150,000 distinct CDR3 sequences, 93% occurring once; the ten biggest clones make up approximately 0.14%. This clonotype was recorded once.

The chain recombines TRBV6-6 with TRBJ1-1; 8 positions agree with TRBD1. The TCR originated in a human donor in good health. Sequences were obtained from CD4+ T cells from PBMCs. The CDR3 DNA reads TGTGCCAGCAGCGACAGGGGTCAGAACACTGAAGCTTTCTTT. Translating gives CASSDRGQNTEAFF.